This record concerns one T cell receptor (beta chain) sequence. Its antigen is not known. Trimming took off 5 bases at V and 2 bases at J, with 10 bases between the two ends. The CDR3 sequence is 14 residues long. In germline, CDR1 is MDHEN, CDR2 SYDVKM. Indicated treatment: approximately 9-day PBMC culture with coronavirus spike peptide pools or control peptides (ViraFEST assay). Convalescent patients tested SARS-CoV-2 PCR positive from March to December 2020, before Alpha, Beta and Delta emerged. These data come from a study of vaccination and CD4 T cells after COVID-19. Background on the study: Post-vaccine specimens were obtained a median about 70 days after dose two (range 14 to 241).

Scientists ran DNA taken from cultured CD4+ T cells through the Oncomine TCR Beta short-read assay for sequencing. MiXCR, applied by TCRdb to the PCR reads, yields one record per CDR3 protein. The sample records roughly 14,000 distinct CDR3 sequences, roughly 43% being singletons. Sequencing was performed on cultured CD4+ T cells from blood. The chain links TRBV28 to TRBJ1-5, with D maybe TRBD1 (5 bases). The clonotype comes from a human donor with COVID-19. CDR3 sequence: CASSRGGGNQPQHF. The DNA for the CDR3 is TGTGCCAGCAGTCGGGGGGGGGGCAATCAGCCCCAGCATTTT.